This T cell receptor beta chain was observed in a study of CD8 T cells in Susac syndrome. Germline CDR1 SGHRS, CDR2 YFSETQ. The CDR3 runs to 13 residues. V was pared by 0 bases and J by 6 bases, with 9 bases between. Negative magnetic isolation gave CD8+ and CD4+ cells; FACS enriched CD8+ TEMRA. Reverse transcription of about 0.45 to 1 ug RNA used random hexamers. TCRdb called the immunoSEQ multiplex PCR reads again in MiXCR, with one record for every CDR3 protein. The repertoire has approximately 150,000 distinct CDR3 sequences, 93% of them found once; the top ten carry around 0.13%. The sample taken for sequencing was CD4+ T cells from PBMCs. This TCR was sampled from a human donor in good health. The chain links TRBV5-1 to TRBJ1-1; the D is unclear. Here the CDR3 reads CASSLATGPEAFF. DNA for the CDR3: TGCGCCAGCAGCTTGGCCACGGGCCCTGAAGCTTTCTTT.